These T cell receptor beta chains were read from a single sample in a study of T-cell reconstitution after alpha-beta-depleted transplantation in children. TCRdb processed the PCR reads anew with MiXCR; each CDR3 protein has one entry. The sample has about 210,000 distinct CDR3 sequences, around a sixth seen once. Sequencing was performed on PBMCs, mostly from graft donor cells, taken 360 days after TCRalphabeta/CD19-depleted stem cell transplant. The receptors derive from a male patient aged 2-10 years who had a stem cell transplant for acute lymphoblastic leukemia, so the T cells may come from the graft donor. Both conserved end residues are part of each CDR3. The order of the fields is D gene, clone size, V gene, CDR3 protein. D genes are given only for firm matches. The listing skips clone size in some rows; elsewhere it reads once, few, many or a size class.

d_gene: TRBD1
abundance: many
v_gene: TRBV28
CDR3aa: CASSVTGDEQYF

d_gene: NA
abundance: few
v_gene: TRBV12-3/TRBV12-4
CDR3aa: CASSFGLITDTQYF

d_gene: NA
abundance: few
v_gene: TRBV27
CDR3aa: CASSFSGLQETQYF

d_gene: NA
abundance: NA
v_gene: TRBV9
CDR3aa: CASSRMSTDTQYF

d_gene: NA
abundance: many
v_gene: TRBV6-2/TRBV6-3
CDR3aa: CASSYSRDEQYF

d_gene: NA
abundance: NA
v_gene: TRBV5-5
CDR3aa: CASSLVSNTGELFF

d_gene: TRBD1
abundance: few
v_gene: TRBV29-1
CDR3aa: CSVDLGTGGLDTQYF

d_gene: NA
abundance: NA
v_gene: TRBV7-9
CDR3aa: CASSLAARETQYF

d_gene: NA
abundance: NA
v_gene: TRBV5-1
CDR3aa: CASSFGLLTGLPSYEQYF

d_gene: TRBD1
abundance: NA
v_gene: TRBV12-3/TRBV12-4
CDR3aa: CTFCLPFLDRGGDTEAFF

d_gene: NA
abundance: NA
v_gene: TRBV11-1
CDR3aa: CASSPPPSQSNEQFF

d_gene: NA
abundance: NA
v_gene: TRBV11-2
CDR3aa: CASSTTRGTYEQYF

d_gene: NA
abundance: NA
v_gene: TRBV2
CDR3aa: CASRGSPSLNEQFF

d_gene: NA
abundance: once
v_gene: TRBV20-1
CDR3aa: CSARQVAVANTGELFF

d_gene: TRBD1
abundance: NA
v_gene: TRBV20-1
CDR3aa: CSAAWDRAPYEQYF

d_gene: TRBD2
abundance: NA
v_gene: TRBV11-2
CDR3aa: CASSLVSDGGSNEQFF

d_gene: NA
abundance: few
v_gene: TRBV10-3
CDR3aa: CATSDRKIQETQYF

d_gene: TRBD1
abundance: NA
v_gene: TRBV11-2
CDR3aa: CASSHGTGRLTPGELFF

d_gene: NA
abundance: NA
v_gene: TRBV7-2
CDR3aa: CASSSSPATNEKLFF

d_gene: NA
abundance: NA
v_gene: TRBV9
CDR3aa: CASSVASGKETQYF

d_gene: TRBD2
abundance: NA
v_gene: TRBV20-1
CDR3aa: CSATDSSGGQETQYF

d_gene: TRBD1
abundance: few
v_gene: TRBV25-1
CDR3aa: CASSRFGIGGTGGLIVNQPQHF

d_gene: NA
abundance: NA
v_gene: TRBV19
CDR3aa: CASSIGGLQETQYF

d_gene: NA
abundance: NA
v_gene: TRBV9
CDR3aa: CASSVIREGDGYTF

d_gene: NA
abundance: NA
v_gene: TRBV28
CDR3aa: CASRKERAGEGYEQYF

d_gene: NA
abundance: few
v_gene: TRBV10-3
CDR3aa: CAIREGGSTQETQYF

d_gene: NA
abundance: NA
v_gene: TRBV4-3
CDR3aa: CASSQDRGAALAVDEQFF

d_gene: NA
abundance: NA
v_gene: TRBV15
CDR3aa: CATTLIGRNTGELFF

d_gene: NA
abundance: few
v_gene: TRBV29-1
CDR3aa: CSVGRRDSYEQYF

d_gene: NA
abundance: NA
v_gene: TRBV5-5
CDR3aa: CASTLRGAGELFF

d_gene: NA
abundance: many
v_gene: TRBV6-2/TRBV6-3
CDR3aa: CASSSTVTGQETQYF

d_gene: TRBD1
abundance: many
v_gene: TRBV7-2
CDR3aa: CASRDRAGNTIYF

d_gene: NA
abundance: few
v_gene: TRBV27
CDR3aa: CASSLTPTEYNEQFF

d_gene: NA
abundance: NA
v_gene: TRBV29-1
CDR3aa: CSSKQAMNTEAFF

d_gene: TRBD1
abundance: NA
v_gene: TRBV12-3/TRBV12-4
CDR3aa: CASSPLGPGGFGQFF

d_gene: NA
abundance: NA
v_gene: TRBV29-1
CDR3aa: CSVETGTDGTDTQYF

d_gene: NA
abundance: NA
v_gene: TRBV30
CDR3aa: CAWSVQARGGQPQHF

d_gene: NA
abundance: few
v_gene: TRBV11-2
CDR3aa: CASSTYRGTGELFF

d_gene: NA
abundance: few
v_gene: TRBV20-1
CDR3aa: CSARDQRAKEETQYF

d_gene: TRBD1
abundance: NA
v_gene: TRBV7-8
CDR3aa: CASSLALGQEERDTQYF

d_gene: NA
abundance: NA
v_gene: TRBV6-1
CDR3aa: CASRLLQSSYEQYF

d_gene: TRBD1
abundance: NA
v_gene: TRBV12-3/TRBV12-4
CDR3aa: CASNNRGQLDIQYF

d_gene: TRBD2
abundance: few
v_gene: TRBV11-2
CDR3aa: CASSFRRPSTSGRGDTGELFF

d_gene: NA
abundance: many
v_gene: TRBV11-2
CDR3aa: CASSPGLVYEQYF

d_gene: TRBD1
abundance: NA
v_gene: TRBV25-1
CDR3aa: CASRTGAQETQYF

d_gene: NA
abundance: NA
v_gene: TRBV5-1
CDR3aa: CASRPTLATDTQYF

d_gene: NA
abundance: NA
v_gene: TRBV12-3/TRBV12-4
CDR3aa: CASSFTRTQLGTQYF

d_gene: NA
abundance: few
v_gene: TRBV20-1
CDR3aa: CSARALKTYEQYF

d_gene: TRBD1
abundance: few
v_gene: TRBV20-1
CDR3aa: CSAAGTGNSPLHF

d_gene: NA
abundance: few
v_gene: TRBV18
CDR3aa: CASSPESEAFF

d_gene: TRBD1
abundance: once
v_gene: TRBV12-3/TRBV12-4
CDR3aa: CASRQGKRGTEAFF

d_gene: TRBD1
abundance: NA
v_gene: TRBV7-2
CDR3aa: CASSGPGTGVGYTF

d_gene: NA
abundance: NA
v_gene: TRBV6-2/TRBV6-3
CDR3aa: CASRNAPEQYF

d_gene: TRBD2
abundance: NA
v_gene: TRBV5-1
CDR3aa: CASSLGLRTSSGNEQFF

d_gene: NA
abundance: NA
v_gene: TRBV18
CDR3aa: CASSRSVAGISMETQYF